This T cell receptor beta chain comes out of a study of T cells in Graves' hyperthyroidism and ophthalmopathy. Overall study findings and caveats: Among clonotypes expanded in thyroid above 0.001, most were also found in blood. Ophthalmopathy prediction by the model preceded onset by a median approximately 6.9 months.

This clonotype was counted many times. What it binds is not known. Stable hyperthyroidism: no ophthalmopathy progression over 18 months of follow-up. Those with hyperthyroidism were 18 to 65 years old, newly diagnosed, and ill for under 2 months. Amplification targeted TCR beta CDR3 regions from RNA transcripts. A first-round RT-PCR of the TCR CDR3 used the HTBI primer set. TCRdb recomputed calls from the multiplex PCR reads with MiXCR, one row per CDR3 protein. The sample contains about 380,000 distinct CDR3 sequences, around 14% of which appear only once. Sequences were obtained from blood. The TCR comes from a woman aged 55-70 years with Graves' hyperthyroidism.

The CDR3, as DNA: TGTGCCAGCAGCTTAGGTAGCGGGAGGGGGCAGTTCTTC. It specifies CASSLGSGRGQFF. J is TRBJ2-1 and V is TRBV7-2, with 11 bases identical to TRBD2. V lost 1 base, J lost 12 bases, and 2 bases stayed unmatched. The length of the CDR3 is 13 residues. The V gene's germline CDR1 is SGHTA and CDR2 FQGNSA.